This paragraph reports one T cell receptor (beta chain). No antigen is known for it. Germline and junction disagree at one end, which may indicate a read error. The data derive from a study of tumor-infiltrating lymphocytes in primary liver carcinoma. Study information: Tumors were stage T1-T3 N0M0, roughly 4 to 10 cm across. Overall study findings and caveats: Just about 7.5-25% of leading clones were found in every one of five regions.

Synthesis of TCR beta cDNA was carried out from 500 ng total RNA with a constant-region primer. Libraries for TCR beta were built through three nested multiplex PCR rounds, which together made up a slightly modified ARM-PCR procedure. The first two PCR rounds used TRBV1-TRBV30 forward primers with a C-beta reverse primer, about 10 cycles each. MiXCR, run by TCRdb on the multiplex PCR reads, gives a single entry per CDR3 protein. The sample contains some 55,000 distinct CDR3 sequences, 70% to 85% of which appear only once. Both RNA and DNA were isolated together from about 21-30 mg of bulk tissue that had not been sorted. CDR1 is SGHTS, CDR2 YDEGEE, per germline. The CDR3 runs to 15 residues.

The sample was liver tumor tissue from sampling region 2. As for subset: tumor region T2, inferior pole. The sequence was collected from a man in his forties with primary liver carcinoma and hepatitis B virus infection. This chain uses TRBV5-8 with TRBJ2-3; D uncertain. In DNA, the CDR3 is TGTGCCAGCAGCTCTATTTCCACTAACACAGTTACGCAGTATTTT. It yields the protein CASSSISTNTVTQYF. Complete variable domain (other parts from reference TRBV5-8 and TRBJ2-3): EAGVTQSPTHLIKTRGQQATLRCSPISGHTSVYWYQQALGLGLQFLLWYDEGEERNRGNFPPRFSGRQFPNYSSELNVNALELEDSALYLCASSSISTNTVTQYFGPGTRLTVL.